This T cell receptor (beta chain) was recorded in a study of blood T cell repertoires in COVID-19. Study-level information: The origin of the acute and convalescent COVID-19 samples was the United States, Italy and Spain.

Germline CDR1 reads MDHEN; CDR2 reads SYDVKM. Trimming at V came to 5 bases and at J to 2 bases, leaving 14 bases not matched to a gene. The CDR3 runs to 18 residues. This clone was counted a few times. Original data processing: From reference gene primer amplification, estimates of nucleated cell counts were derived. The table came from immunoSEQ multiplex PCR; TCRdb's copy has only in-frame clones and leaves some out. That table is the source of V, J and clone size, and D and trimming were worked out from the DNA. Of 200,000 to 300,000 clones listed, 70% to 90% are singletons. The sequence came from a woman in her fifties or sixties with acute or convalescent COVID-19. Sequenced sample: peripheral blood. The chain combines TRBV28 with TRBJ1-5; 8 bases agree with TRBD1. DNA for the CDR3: TGTGCCAGCAGTCTACCGGGCCAGGGGGCGACGCGCAATCAGCCCCAGCATTTT. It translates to CASSLPGQGATRNQPQHF.